What follows are 24 T cell receptor beta chains derived from one specimen sequenced in a study of identical twins. One entry per CDR3 protein, called by TCRdb with MiXCR from the 5' RACE reads. The table has 550,000 to 700,000 distinct CDR3 sequences, 9.6% seen once. The sample was also linked to a second study, of yellow fever vaccine responses in identical twins.

The sample consisted of PBMCs. The receptors were gathered from a woman between 18 and 30 years old in good health.

This clonotype was counted ten times or more. The chain has TRBV28 and TRBJ2-7; 9 bases match TRBD1. Unmatched junction bases numbered 13, after V lost 5 bases and J lost 5 bases. The CDR3 is 16 amino acids. Germline CDR1 and CDR2: MDHEN and SYDVKM. CDR3 sequence (DNA): TGTGCCAGCAGTACCTCGGTGTGGGACAGGGAACACGAGCAGTACTTC. Translated, it gives CASSTSVWDREHEQYF.

The chain employs TRBV7-9 and TRBJ2-5; TRBD2 matches 8 bases. The CDR3 has 17 amino acids. J gave up 2 bases and V 0 bases, and 8 bases lay outside the gene matches. The germline CDR1 and CDR2 sequences are SEHNR and FQNEAQ (reference sequence). The DNA for the CDR3 is TGTGCCAGCAGCTTAGCGCGGCCAGCGGGAGAACAAGAGACCCAGTACTTC. The encoded protein is CASSLARPAGEQETQYF.

This clonotype was found a few times. The V call is TRBV9, the J call TRBJ2-1, with TRBD2 identical over 11 bases. J was trimmed by 8 bases and V by 4 bases; bases with no gene match: 14. CDR1 is SGDLS, CDR2 YYNGEE, per germline. This CDR3 comprises 17 residues. The CDR3 sequence: CASSLRTLAGGRDEQFF. CDR3 DNA sequence: TGTGCCAGCAGCCTTCGGACCTTAGCGGGAGGGCGGGATGAGCAGTTCTTC.

This clonotype was picked up a small number of times. The gene calls are TRBV28 and TRBJ2-3, with no clear D. V lost 7 bases and J lost 6, with 14 bases in between. CDR1 is MDHEN and CDR2 is SYDVKM in the germline V gene. The CDR3 has 13 amino acids. The CDR3 spells CASIAPKGDTQYF. The DNA for the CDR3 is TGTGCCAGCATTGCGCCGAAAGGGGATACGCAGTATTTT.

V is TRBV6-1 and J is TRBJ2-7; D perhaps matches TRBD1 (5 bases). Germline CDR1 reads MNHNS; CDR2 reads SASEGT. Trimming cost V 5 bases and J 1 base, with 12 bases left between them. There are 14 residues in the CDR3. The CDR3 sequence is CASSHETASYEQYF. As DNA, the CDR3 is TGTGCCAGCAGTCATGAGACAGCATCCTACGAGCAGTACTTC.

There are many counts of this clonotype. The genes are TRBV7-9 and TRBJ1-2, with TRBD1 matching over 8 bases. Germline lookup yields CDR1 SEHNR and CDR2 FQNEAQ (reference sequence). V trimming: 5 bases; J trimming: 1 base; junction bases outside the gene matches: 6. CDR3 length: 15 amino acids. This chain's CDR3 is CASSPRDRINYGYTF. The CDR3 nucleotides are TGTGCCAGCAGCCCACGGGACAGGATTAACTATGGCTACACCTTC.

This clonotype has a handful of counts. The chain combines TRBV5-1 with TRBJ2-5; 8 bases map to TRBD1. CDR1 is SGHRS and CDR2 is YFSETQ in the germline V gene. CDR3 length equals 15 residues. V dropped 0 bases and J dropped 1; count of bases not matched to a gene: 2. The CDR3: CASSLGDRTQETQYF. The CDR3, as DNA: TGCGCCAGCAGCTTGGGGGACAGGACCCAAGAGACCCAGTACTTC.

This clonotype came up a few times. This chain connects TRBV7-9 to TRBJ1-2; D is possibly TRBD1 (6 bases). The V end was cut by 5 bases, the J end by 10 bases, with 11 bases between. This CDR3 has 11 residues. Germline-derived CDR1 and CDR2 are SEHNR and FQNEAQ (reference sequence). The CDR3 DNA is TGTGCCAGCAGCACGGACAGATACTACACCTTC. Translated: CASSTDRYYTF.

This clonotype showed up just a few times. The V and J genes are TRBV6-1 and TRBJ2-1; 7 bases are a match to TRBD2. In germline, CDR1 is MNHNS, CDR2 SASEGT. Trimming removed 6 bases from V and 0 bases from J; junction bases left unmatched: 2. The CDR3 extends over 14 amino acids. The CDR3 DNA follows: TGTGCCAGCAGGAGGGAGGGCTCCTACAATGAGCAGTTCTTC. This encodes CASRREGSYNEQFF.

This clonotype was detected only a few times. The chain is built from TRBV5-1 and TRBJ2-1; no firm D call. Trimming left V 4 bases short and J 0 bases short, with 14 bases between. The CDR3 runs 16 residues. The V gene's germline CDR1 is SGHRS and CDR2 YFSETQ. The CDR3 sequence: CASSALRGSSYNEQFF. CDR3 in DNA: TGCGCCAGCAGCGCACTGCGCGGAAGCTCCTACAATGAGCAGTTCTTC.

This clonotype was found once. This sequence joins TRBV7-3 and TRBJ2-6; tentatively, D is TRBD1 (5 bases). The germline V gene has CDR1 SGHTA and CDR2 FQGTGA. With 5 bases removed from V and 0 bases from J, the gap between germline ends came to 14 bases. The CDR3 covers 17 residues. The CDR3 nucleotides are TGTGCCAGCAGCCAACGAATCAGGGACTCTGGGGCCAACGTCCTGACTTTC. This sequence encodes CASSQRIRDSGANVLTF.

This clonotype was recorded a few times. This CDR3 reads CAITPEVAGGMGANVLTF. In nucleotides, the CDR3 is TGTGCCATCACCCCTGAGGTAGCGGGAGGAATGGGGGCCAACGTCCTGACTTTC. The genes are TRBV6-1 and TRBJ2-6, with 10 bases that match TRBD2. The CDR3 spans 18 residues. CDR1 is MNHNS, CDR2 SASEGT, per germline. V gave up 10 bases and J gave up 4 bases; unmatched junction bases: 16.

This clonotype has a count of ten or more. The V gene is TRBV9, the J gene TRBJ2-3; possibly TRBD1 for D (5 bases). CDR1 SGDLS and CDR2 YYNGEE come from the germline V gene. Deletions cut 1 base from V and 5 bases from J, with 5 bases between. This CDR3 spans 12 amino acids. CDR3 sequence reads: CASSVTGDTQYF. CDR3 nucleotides: TGTGCCAGCAGCGTAACAGGAGATACGCAGTATTTT.

This clonotype was recorded a few times. The chain joins TRBV6-2 or TRBV6-3 to TRBJ2-7; D perhaps matches TRBD1 (5 bases). Germline V gives CDR1 MNHEY, CDR2 SVGEGT. CDR3 length: 12 amino acids. V was pared by 3 bases and J by 5 bases, with 8 bases between. CDR3 in DNA: TGTGCCAGCAGTTATTGGGGCGACGAGCAGTACTTC. Its protein product is CASSYWGDEQYF.

This clonotype was recorded at least ten times. CDR3 residues: CASSQVGVTLSYEQYF. The CDR3 region has the DNA TGTGCCAGCAGCCAAGTGGGGGTCACGCTTTCCTACGAGCAGTACTTC. This chain joins TRBV4-2 and TRBJ2-7; D tentatively fits TRBD1 or TRBD2 (5 bases each). Looked up from germline, CDR1 is LGHNA and CDR2 is YNFKEQ. V gave up 1 base and J gave up 1 base, with 14 bases separating them. The CDR3 covers 16 residues.

The chain combines TRBV6-2 or TRBV6-3 with TRBJ2-1, with D unclear. The CDR3 totals 15 residues. Germline values: CDR1 MNHEY, CDR2 SVGEGT. V lost 5 bases, J lost 2 bases, and 13 bases lay in between. This chain's CDR3 is CASSAGLSPYNEQFF. The DNA for the CDR3 is TGTGCCAGCAGTGCCGGGCTGTCCCCCTACAATGAGCAGTTCTTC.

This clonotype has only a few counts. This chain connects TRBV28 to TRBJ2-3; 9 bases align to TRBD2. The germline V gene has CDR1 MDHEN and CDR2 SYDVKM. This CDR3 is 17 amino acids long. The V gene end was trimmed by 5 bases and the J gene end by 2 bases; junction bases not matched to a gene: 11. The CDR3 region is CASSRRRLAGYTDTQYF. The CDR3 nucleotides are TGTGCCAGCAGTCGCAGGAGGCTAGCGGGATACACAGATACGCAGTATTTT.

The sample holds a few counts of this clonotype. V is TRBV19 and J is TRBJ1-5, with no clear D. V was cut by 2 bases and J by 9 bases, with 14 bases left in between. CDR1 and CDR2 from the germline V gene are LNHDA and SQIVND (reference sequence). The CDR3 spans 14 residues. CDR3 loop: CASSILQFGWPQHF. CDR3 nucleotide sequence: TGTGCCAGTAGTATACTGCAGTTTGGGTGGCCCCAGCATTTT.

This clonotype appeared a few times. The genes are TRBV12-3 or TRBV12-4 and TRBJ1-1; possible D gene TRBD1, 5 bases. CDR3 length: 14 residues. The ends were cut back, 8 bases at V and 4 bases at J, with 17 bases in the middle. Here the CDR3 reads CASGETRGPTEAFF. The CDR3 DNA sequence: TGTGCCAGCGGGGAGACGAGGGGACCCACTGAAGCTTTCTTT.

The CDR3, as DNA: TGTGCCAGCAGCCCCCGTAGTAGCGGGATGATTATGAACGAGCAGTACTTC. Amino acid sequence: CASSPRSSGMIMNEQYF. The rearrangement uses TRBV27 and TRBJ2-7, with TRBD2 matching over 8 bases. Unmatched junction bases numbered 18, after V lost 6 bases and J lost 5 bases. This CDR3 spans 17 amino acids. In germline, CDR1 is MNHEY, CDR2 SMNVEV (reference sequence).

V gene TRBV24-1 combines with J gene TRBJ2-3; D might be TRBD2 (6 bases). The V end lost 5 bases, the J end lost 2 bases, and 13 bases lay between the germline ends. CDR1 is KGHDR, CDR2 SFDVKD, per germline. The CDR3 length is 15 residues. The CDR3 protein is CATSVRGSHTDTQYF. For the CDR3, the DNA is TGTGCCACCAGTGTTCGGGGGTCCCACACAGATACGCAGTATTTT.

In its sample, this clonotype was seen a few times. J is TRBJ2-7 and V is TRBV20-1; a weak D match, TRBD1 (6 bases). Trimming cost V 2 bases and J 6 bases, with 17 bases left between them. Germline V lookup: CDR1 DFQATT, CDR2 SNEGSKA (reference sequence). The CDR3 loop spans 14 amino acids. The CDR3 loop reads CSARIRGGKGEQYF. CDR3 coding DNA: TGCAGTGCTAGAATAAGAGGGGGAAAAGGCGAGCAGTACTTC.

This clonotype was counted a few times. The chain is built from TRBV7-2 and TRBJ2-4; D remains ambiguous. Trimming removed 1 base from V and 6 bases from J, with 7 bases in between. Germline V gene data show CDR1 as SGHTA and CDR2 as FQGNSA. There are 13 residues in the CDR3. The CDR3 DNA reads as TGTGCCAGCAGCTTAGAATGGGTAAACATTCAGTACTTC. Residues: CASSLEWVNIQYF.

The V gene is TRBV27, the J gene TRBJ2-6; D is perhaps TRBD1 or TRBD2 (6 bases each). V lost 4 bases, J lost 2 bases, and 9 bases lay in between. Germline lookup yields CDR1 MNHEY and CDR2 SMNVEV (reference sequence). There are 15 residues in the CDR3. The CDR3 nucleotides read TGTGCCAGCAGTTCGGGGGCCACTGGGGCCAACGTCCTGACTTTC. It translates to CASSSGATGANVLTF.